This T cell receptor (beta chain) emerged from a study of blood T cell repertoires in COVID-19 (TCRdb year 2020). Describing the broader study: The collaborator samples originated in the United States, Italy and Spain and spanned the acute and convalescent phases of COVID-19. Subjects who had been exposed to COVID-19, were actively infected with it, or had recovered from it provided the deeply sampled blood TCRbeta repertoires that made up the dataset. The material from the prospective study consisted of cDNA or gDNA derived from T cells, B-cell-depleted T cells, or PBMCs. Samples were obtained from the ongoing ImmuneRACE study (first 160 participants) and from over 1,000 subjects provided by 6 global collaborators. The repertoires were made available in a free public database intended to serve as a resource for research on the immune response to SARS-CoV-2. Where HLA class I and class II types were available, the types were taken from metadata supplied by the sample provider, not from assay-based typing. The sample metadata nearly always contained a de-identified subject ID, COVID-19 status, age in years and sex. The full study reports these points: The amount of clinical and demographic metadata varied by source and participant and was provided uncurated.

As regards this clone: The antigen this receptor binds is unknown. Base qualities are missing; no much larger clone stands one base away.

In Seattle, one collaborating source enrolled patients while the infection was active and tracked those patients longitudinally over the course of disease. The collaborating institutions used their own protocols to collect whole blood in K2EDTA tubes. For TCRbeta analysis, collaborator samples were shipped as frozen whole blood, as isolated PBMCs, or as DNA extracted from either sample type. TCRbeta CDR3 regions were amplified from genomic DNA by means of the immunoSEQ Assay, a bias-controlled multiplex PCR. Under the source paper's analysis protocol: The number of nucleated cells in each sample was estimated from the amplification of reference gene primers within the assay. To quantify the absolute abundance of each unique TCRbeta CDR3 rearrangement, sequence reads were collapsed and filtered. For each sample, productive Simpson clonality was calculated as the square root of Simpson's diversity index over productive rearrangements. Imported from immuneACCESS, the table was reduced by TCRdb to in-frame sequences with V and J called. These copies leave out some clones; in studies compared against another copy, an unresolved V gene accounts for under half, and the cause of the remainder is not known. The DNA gave D and trimming, while V, J and clone size come from that table. This sample is represented by some 350,000 clones; about 90% of them were singletons. Jointly, the top ten make up around 3% of the sample.

Taken from cysteine to phenylalanine, the CDR3 has 14 residues. The DNA shown is the 42-base CDR3, in frame from base 1. V and J are truncated by 6 bases and 3 bases respectively, leaving an intervening sequence of 12 bases. In the germline V gene, CDR1 corresponds to SGHVS and CDR2 to FNYEAQ. The material sequenced was peripheral blood. The source of this sequence is a woman between 25 and 40 years old with COVID-19, enrolled during active disease. The V and J genes are TRBV7-6 and TRBJ2-1; the best D guess is TRBD2, with 5 bases matching. This receptor carries the CDR3 CASSYGILYNEQFF. The DNA sequence is as follows: TGTGCCAGCAGTTACGGGATCCTCTACAATGAGCAGTTCTTC.